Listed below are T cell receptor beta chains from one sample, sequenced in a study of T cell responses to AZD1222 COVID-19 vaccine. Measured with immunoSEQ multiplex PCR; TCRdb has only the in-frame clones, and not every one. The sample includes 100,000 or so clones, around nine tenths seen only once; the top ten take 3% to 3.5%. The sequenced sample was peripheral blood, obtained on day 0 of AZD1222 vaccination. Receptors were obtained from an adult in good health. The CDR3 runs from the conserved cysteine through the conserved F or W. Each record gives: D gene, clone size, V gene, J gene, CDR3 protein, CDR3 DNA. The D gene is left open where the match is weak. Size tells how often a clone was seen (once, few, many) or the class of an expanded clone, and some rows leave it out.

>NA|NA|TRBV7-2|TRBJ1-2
CASSSSTVNYGYTF
TGTGCCAGCAGCTCATCGACGGTAAACTATGGCTACACCTTC
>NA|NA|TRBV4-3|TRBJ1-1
CASSQDARLAEGGVF
TGCGCCAGCAGCCAAGATGCACGGTTGGCTGAAGGGGGTGTCTTT
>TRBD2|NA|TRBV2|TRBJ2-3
CASRGSGGGGTDTQYF
TGTGCCTCCCGGGGGAGCGGGGGGGGTGGTACAGATACGCAGTATTTT
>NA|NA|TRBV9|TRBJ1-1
CASSAGARGNTEAFF
TGTGCCAGCAGCGCAGGGGCGAGGGGAAACACTGAAGCTTTCTTT
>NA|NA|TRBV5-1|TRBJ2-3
CASSLHPSTDTQYF
TGCGCCAGCAGCTTACACCCTAGCACAGATACGCAGTATTTT
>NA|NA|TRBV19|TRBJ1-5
CASSIDRRGDRQPQHF
TGTGCCAGTAGTATAGATAGACGGGGAGATAGGCAGCCCCAGCATTTT
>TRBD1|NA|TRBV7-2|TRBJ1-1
CASSAWDRGPTEAFF
TGTGCCAGCAGCGCCTGGGACAGGGGCCCCACTGAAGCTTTCTTT
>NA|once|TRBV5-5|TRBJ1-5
CASSFGDSPQPQHF
TGTGCCAGCAGCTTTGGAGACAGCCCCCAGCCCCAGCATTTT
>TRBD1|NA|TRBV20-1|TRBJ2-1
CSASDGQGDNEQFF
TGCAGTGCTAGTGATGGACAGGGCGACAATGAGCAGTTCTTC
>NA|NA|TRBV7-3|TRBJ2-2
CASSSQVLGTGELFF
TGTGCCAGCAGCTCACAGGTCTTGGGCACCGGGGAGCTGTTTTTT
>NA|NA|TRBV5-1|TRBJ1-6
CASSLSIATSGSPLHF
TGCGCCAGCAGCTTGTCCATCGCAACGTCAGGTTCACCCCTCCACTTT
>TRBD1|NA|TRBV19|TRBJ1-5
CASSKLTGGDQPQHF
TGTGCCAGTAGTAAGCTGACAGGGGGGGATCAGCCCCAGCATTTT
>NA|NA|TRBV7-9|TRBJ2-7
CASSSQGYEQYF
TGTGCCAGCAGCTCTCAGGGATACGAGCAGTACTTC
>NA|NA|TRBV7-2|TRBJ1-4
CASSSLGGGNEKLFF
TGTGCCAGCAGCTCCCTGGGAGGGGGGAATGAAAAACTGTTTTTT
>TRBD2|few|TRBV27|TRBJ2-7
CASQGLAGALKGDEQYF
TGTGCCAGCCAAGGACTAGCGGGGGCACTGAAGGGGGACGAGCAGTACTTC
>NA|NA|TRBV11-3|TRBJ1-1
CASSRHPAGVGTEAFF
TGTGCCAGCAGCCGTCACCCGGCCGGGGTGGGCACTGAAGCTTTCTTT
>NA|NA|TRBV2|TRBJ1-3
CASRLDRHSGNTIYF
TGTGCCAGCAGACTCGACAGACACTCTGGAAACACCATATATTTT
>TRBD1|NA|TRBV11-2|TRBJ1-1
CASARGDIEAFF
TGTGCCAGCGCCAGGGGGGATATTGAAGCTTTCTTT
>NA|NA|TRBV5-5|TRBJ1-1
CASSRQEMELNTEAFF
TGTGCCAGCAGCCGCCAGGAGATGGAGTTGAACACTGAAGCTTTCTTT
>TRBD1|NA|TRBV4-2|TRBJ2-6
CASSQALGQGGLSGANVLTF
TGTGCCAGCAGCCAAGCCCTGGGACAGGGAGGGTTGTCTGGGGCCAACGTCCTGACTTTC
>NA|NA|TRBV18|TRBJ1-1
CASSPPNPTTANTEAFF
TGTGCCAGCTCACCACCTAACCCCACCACAGCGAACACTGAAGCTTTCTTT
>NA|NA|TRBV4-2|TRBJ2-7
CASSQGPDMGEQYF
TGTGCCAGCAGCCAAGGACCGGACATGGGGGAGCAGTACTTC
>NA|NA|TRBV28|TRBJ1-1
CASSLPGWGNTEAFF
TGTGCCAGCAGTTTACCGGGGTGGGGGAACACTGAAGCTTTCTTT
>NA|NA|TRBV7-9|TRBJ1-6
CASNLGTNSPLHF
TGTGCCAGCAACCTGGGAACAAATTCACCCCTCCACTTT
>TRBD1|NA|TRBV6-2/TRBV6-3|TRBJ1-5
CASSLGQGPGNQPQHF
TGTGCCAGCAGTTTGGGACAGGGGCCGGGCAATCAGCCCCAGCATTTT
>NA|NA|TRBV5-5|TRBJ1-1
CASSPLRDPEAFF
TGTGCCAGCAGCCCACTCAGGGACCCTGAAGCTTTCTTT
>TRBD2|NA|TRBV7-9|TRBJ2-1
CASSAGRRGGGIDEQFF
TGCGCCAGCAGCGCCGGCCGGCGGGGGGGCGGTATAGATGAGCAGTTCTTC
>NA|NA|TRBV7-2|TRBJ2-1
CASSFSPAGEQFF
TGTGCCAGCAGCTTTAGTCCTGCCGGTGAGCAGTTCTTC
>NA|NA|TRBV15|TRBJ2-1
CATSRDKAGGGEQFF
TGTGCCACCAGCAGAGATAAGGCAGGGGGAGGTGAGCAGTTCTTC
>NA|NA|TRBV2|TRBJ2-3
CASIWGEVSTDTQYF
TGTGCCAGCATTTGGGGGGAGGTGAGCACAGATACGCAGTATTTT
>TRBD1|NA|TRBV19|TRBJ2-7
CASSPGQGRVSYEQYF
TGTGCCAGTAGTCCAGGACAGGGTCGGGTCTCCTACGAGCAGTACTTC
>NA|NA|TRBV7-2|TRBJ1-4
CASSRMVNEKLFF
TGTGCCAGCAGCCGCATGGTTAATGAAAAACTGTTTTTT
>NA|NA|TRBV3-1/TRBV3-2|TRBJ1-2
CASSQEMGGRINYGYTF
TGTGCCAGCAGCCAAGAGATGGGGGGCAGGATTAACTATGGCTACACCTTC
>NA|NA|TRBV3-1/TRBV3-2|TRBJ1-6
CASSQVAKGGPLHF
TGTGCCAGCAGCCAAGTGGCTAAAGGAGGACCCCTCCACTTT
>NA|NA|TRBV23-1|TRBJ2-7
CASSQKQASSYEQYF
TGCGCCAGCAGTCAAAAACAGGCCTCCTCCTACGAGCAGTACTTC
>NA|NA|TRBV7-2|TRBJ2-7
CASKYDSSYEQYF
TGTGCCAGCAAGTACGACAGCTCCTACGAGCAGTACTTC
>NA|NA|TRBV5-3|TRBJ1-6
CARSPLYWGAGFSGSPLHF
TGTGCCAGAAGCCCCCTTTACTGGGGGGCGGGTTTTTCTGGTTCACCCCTCCACTTT
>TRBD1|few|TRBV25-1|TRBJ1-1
CASSGRQGMNTEAFF
TGTGCCAGCAGTGGGCGACAGGGCATGAACACTGAAGCTTTCTTT
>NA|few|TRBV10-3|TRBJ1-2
CAIGAEANYGYTF
TGTGCCATCGGGGCCGAAGCTAACTATGGCTACACCTTC
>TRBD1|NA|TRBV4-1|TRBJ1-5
CASSHFGTGNDQPQHF
TGCGCCAGCAGCCACTTTGGGACAGGGAACGATCAGCCCCAGCATTTT
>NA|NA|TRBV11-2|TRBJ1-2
CASSPRAPGYTF
TGTGCCAGCAGCCCTCGGGCCCCTGGCTACACCTTC
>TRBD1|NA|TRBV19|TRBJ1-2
CASSAVDRGKPNYGYTF
TGTGCCAGTAGTGCGGTGGACAGGGGCAAGCCTAACTATGGCTACACCTTC
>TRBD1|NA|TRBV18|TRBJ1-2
CASSPAGQEGGYTF
TGTGCCAGCTCACCCGCGGGACAGGAGGGTGGCTACACCTTC
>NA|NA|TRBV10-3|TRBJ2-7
CAISVRGGTYEQYF
TGTGCCATCAGTGTTCGCGGGGGCACCTACGAGCAGTACTTC
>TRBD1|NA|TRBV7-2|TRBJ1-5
CASSLEGGSNQPQHF
TGTGCCAGCAGCTTAGAAGGGGGCAGCAATCAGCCCCAGCATTTT
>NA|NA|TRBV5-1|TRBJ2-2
CASSFTGTRNTGELFF
TGCGCCAGCAGCTTTACCGGGACAAGAAACACCGGGGAGCTGTTTTTT
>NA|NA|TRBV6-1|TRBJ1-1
CASSEYRKNTEAFF
TGTGCCAGCAGTGAATACCGGAAGAACACTGAAGCTTTCTTT
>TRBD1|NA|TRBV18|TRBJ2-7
CASSPLGQGVSYEQYF
TGTGCCAGCTCACCTCTGGGACAGGGGGTGAGCTACGAGCAGTACTTC
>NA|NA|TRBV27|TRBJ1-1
CASSYSGTTRTNTEAFF
TGTGCCAGCAGTTACTCCGGGACAACGAGAACGAACACTGAAGCTTTCTTT
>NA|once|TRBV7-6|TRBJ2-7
CASSLGGQYEQYF
TGTGCCAGCAGCTTAGGAGGACAGTACGAGCAGTACTTC
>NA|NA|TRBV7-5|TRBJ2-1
CVRSLELWPSGGLSYNEQFF
TGTGTCAGAAGCTTAGAGTTATGGCCTAGCGGGGGCCTCTCCTACAATGAGCAGTTCTTC
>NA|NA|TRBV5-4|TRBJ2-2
CASTQRAVSGHGELFF
TGTGCCAGCACCCAACGGGCCGTCAGTGGTCACGGGGAGCTGTTTTTT
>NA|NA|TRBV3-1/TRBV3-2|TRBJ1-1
CASSQGTVRDKAFF
TGTGCCAGCAGCCAAGGGACCGTCCGGGATAAAGCTTTCTTT
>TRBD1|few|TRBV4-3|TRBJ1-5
CASSQDLQGAYNQPQHF
TGCGCCAGCAGCCAAGATTTGCAGGGGGCCTACAATCAGCCCCAGCATTTT
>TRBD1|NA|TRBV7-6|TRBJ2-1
CASSRRGSPTGFYNEQFF
TGTGCCAGCTCGCGCAGGGGGTCACCGACTGGCTTCTACAATGAGCAGTTCTTC
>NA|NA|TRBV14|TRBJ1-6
CASSQDGNSYNSPLHF
TGTGCCAGCAGCCAAGACGGGAACTCCTATAATTCACCCCTCCACTTT
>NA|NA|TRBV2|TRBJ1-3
CASSERRGGSGNTIYF
TGTGCCAGCAGTGAGAGACGAGGGGGATCTGGAAACACCATATATTTT